This T cell receptor (beta chain) derives from a study of blood T cell repertoires in COVID-19 (dated by TCRdb to about 2020). Context from the whole study: Samples covering the acute and convalescent phases of COVID-19 were provided by collaborators in the United States, Italy and Spain. The samples were drawn from two sources: the first 160 participants of the ongoing ImmuneRACE study, and approximately 1,300 subjects contributed by 6 global collaborators. The prospective study material was composed of cDNA or gDNA derived from T cells, B-cell-depleted T cells, or PBMCs. The sample metadata nearly always contained a de-identified subject ID, COVID-19 status, age in years and sex. The repertoires were made available in a free public database intended to serve as a resource for research on the immune response to SARS-CoV-2. The dataset comprised deeply sampled blood TCRbeta repertoires from subjects exposed to, actively infected with, or recovered from COVID-19. HLA class I and class II types, where available, came from metadata supplied by the sample provider rather than from assay-based typing. The full study reports these points: The quantity of clinical and demographic metadata differed by source and by participant and was supplied without curation.

Details on this clone: Its antigen remains unidentified. No qualities accompany the bases; no much larger clone lies one base away.

The immunoSEQ Assay, a bias-controlled multiplex PCR, was used to amplify TCRbeta CDR3 regions from genomic DNA. The published analysis was carried out like this. Within the assay, amplification of reference gene primers was used to estimate how many nucleated cells each sample contained. To quantify the absolute abundance of each unique TCRbeta CDR3 rearrangement, sequence reads were collapsed and filtered. Productive Simpson clonality was computed per sample as the square root of Simpson's diversity index over productive rearrangements. Here the immuneACCESS table is served through TCRdb, limited to in-frame sequences with V and J called. Missing clones are a known gap in these copies; in checked studies unresolved V genes cover under half, and the rest lacks a known reason. The V and J calls and the clone size are those of that table, but D and trimming were determined from the DNA. For this sample there are about 340,000 clones; 90% to 95% appear just once. Roughly 3.3% of the sample is held by the ten biggest clonotypes.

A second Seattle source provided samples from volunteer blood donors who had recovered from COVID-19. Collaborating institutions collected whole blood in K2EDTA tubes following their own protocols. For TCRbeta analysis, collaborators shipped samples as frozen whole blood, isolated PBMCs, or DNA extracted from either of those sample types. The CDR3, from cysteine to phenylalanine, totals 16 residues. Solely the CDR3 DNA is kept, with 48 bases framed from the first base. V lost 5 bases and J lost 2 bases; the stretch between them is 16 bases long. The germline V gene yields SGHTA for CDR1 and FQGNSA for CDR2.

The receptor comes from a young woman who had recovered from COVID-19. Sequences were obtained from peripheral blood. This receptor chain uses TRBV7-2 and TRBJ2-1; TRBD2 could be the D gene, as 5 bases match. DNA sequence: TGTGCCAGCAGCCCTTGGAAAAGGAGGCCCTACAATGAGCAGTTCTTC. Translated, it reads CASSPWKRRPYNEQFF. Full variable domain (CDR3 extended with the reference TRBV7-2 and TRBJ2-1 proteins): GAGVSQSPSNKVTEKGKDVELRCDPISGHTALYWYRQSLGQGLEFLIYFQGNSAPDKSGLPSDRFSAERTGGSVSTLTIQRTQQEDSAVYLCASSPWKRRPYNEQFFGPGTRLTVL.